The 26 T cell receptor beta chains presented below share a single source sample, sequenced in a study of cytomegalovirus exposure and HLA in healthy donors. The PCR employed 60 Vbeta primers together with 13 Jbeta primers. Using immunoSEQ multiplex PCR, the repertoire was profiled, and TCRdb retains in-frame clones only, with some absent. This sample has about 150,000 clones; about four fifths occur once, and the top ten carry 3.5% to 4.5%. What was sequenced was PBMCs. The receptors come from a woman in her thirties or forties in good health and CMV-seropositive.

The chain links TRBV6-5 to TRBJ2-5; 7 bases map to TRBD2. This CDR3 comprises 16 residues. Germline assignment: CDR1 MNHEY and CDR2 SVGAGI. V lost 2 bases, J lost 4 bases, and 10 bases stayed unmatched. The CDR3 loop is CASSYAYGGRGETQYF. CDR3 in DNA: TGTGCCAGCAGTTACGCCTACGGGGGGAGAGGAGAGACCCAGTACTTC.

The chain is built from TRBV19 and TRBJ2-5; 8 bases line up with TRBD1. The J call is uncertain, as TRBJ2-7 better fits the DNA end. This CDR3 is built from 14 residues. Germline V gene sequence: CDR1 LNHDA, CDR2 SQIVND (reference sequence). CDR3 region: CASSIGQGPNEQYF. DNA for the CDR3: TGTGCCAGTAGTATAGGACAGGGGCCCAACGAGCAGTACTTC.

Regarding this clone: The junction does not match germline at one end; this may be a read error. The rearrangement uses TRBV7-7 and TRBJ2-2, with TRBD2 matching 9 bases. The CDR3 covers 16 residues. Germline values: CDR1 SSHAT, CDR2 FNYEAQ (reference sequence). In DNA form, the CDR3 reads TGTGCTAGCAGCCTGGAAAGCGGGGGGAGGACCGGGGAGCTGTTTTTT. Translation: CASSLESGGRTGELFF.

The chain couples TRBV16 to TRBJ1-2; 7 bases map to TRBD1. This CDR3 is built from 15 residues. The trim removed 1 base at V and 7 bases at J, leaving 9 bases unmatched. Germline V gene lookup returns CDR1 KGHSY and CDR2 FQNENV. Here the CDR3 DNA reads TGTGCCAGCAGCCAATTTCCTGACAGGGATCTTGGCTACACCTTC. Its protein product is CASSQFPDRDLGYTF. The full variable domain, completed using reference TRBV16 and TRBJ1-2, is GEEVAQTPKHLVRGEGQKAKLYCAPIKGHSYVFWYQQVLKNEFKFLISFQNENVFDETGMPKERFSAKCLPNSPCSLEIQATKLEDSAVYFCASSQFPDRDLGYTFGSGTRLTVV.

This clone occurred a few times. The chain joins TRBV18 to TRBJ1-5, with TRBD1 as a possible D gene (5 bases). Between the trimmed V and J ends, which lost 6 bases and 5 bases, there was a span of 11 bases. Germline CDR1 is KGHSH and CDR2 is LQKENI. The CDR3 loop spans 13 amino acids. The CDR3 region has the DNA TGTGCCAGCTCTCCCCAGGGTGATCAGCCCCAGCATTTT. Its translation: CASSPQGDQPQHF.

The J gene is TRBJ2-7, the V gene TRBV7-2; 10 nucleotides line up with TRBD2. With 2 bases clipped from V and 5 bases from J, the junction kept 3 bases outside the gene matches. The CDR3 is 14 amino acids. CDR1 is SGHTA and CDR2 is FQGNSA in the germline V gene. CDR3 region: CASSLLLAGNEQYF. DNA of the CDR3: TGTGCCAGCAGCTTACTACTAGCGGGAAACGAGCAGTACTTC. Looking up the rest from reference TRBV7-2 and TRBJ2-7 gives the full variable domain: GAGVSQSPSNKVTEKGKDVELRCDPISGHTALYWYRQSLGQGLEFLIYFQGNSAPDKSGLPSDRFSAERTGGSVSTLTIQRTQQEDSAVYLCASSLLLAGNEQYFGPGTRLTVT.

The chain carries TRBV5-6 and TRBJ2-5, with TRBD1 identical over 8 bases. The end of the DNA aligns better with TRBJ2-7, so the J call may be wrong. Germline V gene lookup returns CDR1 SGHDT and CDR2 YYEEEE. CDR3 size: 15 residues. The CDR3 sequence: CASSSDDRGRYEQYF. CDR3 bases: TGTGCCAGCAGCTCGGACGACAGGGGACGCTACGAGCAGTACTTC.

The gene calls are TRBV28 and TRBJ1-1; D uncertain. This CDR3 is 16 amino acids long. V was shortened by 8 bases and J by 4 bases, with 23 bases between the two germline ends. Per germline, CDR1 MDHEN and CDR2 SYDVKM. CDR3 in amino acids: CASGPGIQGLGTEAFF. CDR3 DNA sequence: TGTGCCAGCGGTCCGGGGATCCAAGGGTTGGGCACTGAAGCTTTCTTT.

The rearrangement joins TRBV5-1 to TRBJ2-5; possible D gene TRBD2, 5 bases. The end of the DNA is better explained by TRBJ2-7, so the J call may be wrong. The CDR3 has 15 residues. The V gene's germline CDR1 is SGHRS and CDR2 YFSETQ. The CDR3 is CASSPPGRRRNEQYF. For the CDR3, the DNA is TGCGCCAGCAGCCCCCCTGGACGGAGGCGGAACGAGCAGTACTTC.

V gene TRBV18 combines with J gene TRBJ2-3, with D hard to call. The germline V gene encodes CDR1 KGHSH and CDR2 LQKENI. V gave up 7 bases and J gave up 3 bases, with 14 bases separating them. The CDR3 extends over 14 amino acids. CDR3 bases: TGTGCCAGCTGCGGCCCCTCGTCTACAGATACGCAGTATTTT. As protein: CASCGPSSTDTQYF.

Notes on this clone: A read error may produce the germline difference seen at one junction end. V and J are TRBV5-4 and TRBJ2-3; 8 positions agree with TRBD1. This CDR3 region has 14 residues. From germline, CDR1 is SGHNT and CDR2 YYREEE (reference sequence). CDR3 amino acids: CASSLEGSRGQVVF. For the CDR3, the DNA is TGTGCCAGCAGCTTGGAGGGGTCCAGGGGGCAGGTCGTTTTT.

The gene calls are TRBV7-9 and TRBJ2-5, with unresolved D. The V and J ends lost 5 bases and 2 bases respectively, with 9 bases between them. This CDR3 comprises 13 residues. Germline lookup yields CDR1 SEHNR and CDR2 FQNEAQ (reference sequence). Written as DNA, the CDR3 is TGTGCCAGCAGCGCTGAAGCTCAAGAGACCCAGTACTTC. Translating it yields CASSAEAQETQYF.

This clone was detected only once. The chain employs TRBV7-2 and TRBJ2-3; D call uncertain. The CDR3 runs to 18 residues. The V and J ends lost 5 bases and 0 bases respectively, with 21 bases between them. The V gene's germline CDR1 is SGHTA and CDR2 FQGNSA. For the CDR3, the DNA is TGTGCCAGCAGCCCCTTCATGGGCAGATTTATTAGCACAGATACGCAGTATTTT. Protein sequence: CASSPFMGRFISTDTQYF.

The chain uses TRBV28 and TRBJ2-7, with a weak D call TRBD2 (6 bases). Germline V CDR1 and CDR2: MDHEN, SYDVKM. Trimming stripped 10 bases from V and 3 bases from J, with 19 bases between. The CDR3 consists of 14 residues. The CDR3 protein is CATTTVAGIYEQYF. Written as DNA, the CDR3 is TGTGCCACTACGACAGTGGCGGGGATCTACGAGCAGTACTTC.

Remarks on this clone: This CDR3 is also generated by other DNA sequences in the sample. The chain links TRBV27 to TRBJ2-7; D might be TRBD1 (5 bases). Germline-derived CDR1 and CDR2 are MNHEY and SMNVEV (reference sequence). The V end was cut by 2 bases, the J end by 3 bases, with 11 bases between. The CDR3 covers 14 residues. CDR3 DNA sequence: TGTGCCAGCAGTTTAGGGCAGGGAAGCTACGAGCAGTACTTC. Its protein product is CASSLGQGSYEQYF.

CDR3 in DNA: TGTGCCAGCAGCGTGGGGACTAGCGGGAGAAACTACGAGCAGTACTTC. This encodes CASSVGTSGRNYEQYF. The rearrangement joins TRBV9 to TRBJ2-7; 14 nucleotides line up with TRBD2. The CDR3 covers 16 residues. V shed 2 bases and J 3 bases; nucleotides not matched to a gene: 4. Germline CDR1 SGDLS, CDR2 YYNGEE. Supplemented by reference TRBV9 and TRBJ2-7, the full variable domain reads DSGVTQTPKHLITATGQRVTLRCSPRSGDLSVYWYQQSLDQGLQFLIQYYNGEERAKGNILERFSAQQFPDLHSELNLSSLELGDSALYFCASSVGTSGRNYEQYFGPGTRLTVT.

This clone was observed once. The chain uses TRBV2 and TRBJ2-3; 11 nucleotides align to TRBD2. The CDR3 has 19 amino acids. Trimming at V came to 6 bases and at J to 2 bases, leaving 16 bases not matched to a gene. The germline gives CDR1 SNHLY, CDR2 FYNNEI. In nucleotides, the CDR3 is TGTGCCAGCAGGGCAACTAGCGGGGGCCCGAAGTGGCCCACAGATACGCAGTATTTT. Its translation is CASRATSGGPKWPTDTQYF.

V and J are TRBV9 and TRBJ1-3; D is unresolved. This CDR3 spans 15 amino acids. V lost 4 bases, J lost 0 bases, and 11 bases lay in between. Germline lookup yields CDR1 SGDLS and CDR2 YYNGEE. The CDR3 reads CASSPAGSSGNTIYF. Written as DNA, the CDR3 is TGTGCCAGCAGCCCCGCCGGGAGCTCTGGAAACACCATATATTTT.

J is TRBJ2-1 and V is TRBV10-2, with D perhaps matching TRBD2 (7 bases). Germline V gives CDR1 WSHSY, CDR2 SAAADI. V was cut by 0 bases and J by 8 bases, with 14 bases left in between. This CDR3 region has 15 residues. The CDR3 region is CASSESRGGGDEQFF. CDR3 sequence (DNA): TGCGCCAGCAGTGAGTCGAGGGGGGGCGGGGATGAGCAGTTCTTC.

CDR3 protein: CASGLVPSYNSPLHF. CDR3 bases: TGTGCCAGTGGACTTGTCCCCTCCTATAATTCACCCCTCCACTTT. V and J are TRBV19 and TRBJ1-6; D unresolved. CDR3 size: 15 residues. V was cut by 8 bases and J by 0 bases, with 11 bases left in between. The germline gives CDR1 LNHDA, CDR2 SQIVND (reference sequence).

This clone was seen only once. V gene TRBV19 combines with J gene TRBJ2-7; D might be TRBD2 (5 bases). The CDR3 runs 13 residues. The germline V gene encodes CDR1 LNHDA and CDR2 SQIVND (reference sequence). Trimming left V 5 bases short and J 2 bases short, with 10 bases between. CDR3 in amino acids: CASSEGSPYEQYF. The CDR3 region has the DNA TGTGCCAGTAGTGAGGGATCTCCCTACGAGCAGTACTTC.

The chain recombines TRBV7-3 with TRBJ2-3; 12 nucleotides match TRBD2. V lost 5 bases and J lost 6; bases outside the gene matches: 12. From germline, CDR1 is SGHTA and CDR2 FQGTGA. The CDR3 runs 17 residues. The CDR3 DNA follows: TGTGCCAGCAGCATGCTAGCGGGAGGGCCGGGTGTTGATACGCAGTATTTT. Encoded protein: CASSMLAGGPGVDTQYF.

This chain joins TRBV11-2 and TRBJ2-2, with 10 bases identical to TRBD1. There are 15 residues in the CDR3. J was trimmed by 3 bases and V by 3 bases; bases with no gene match: 1. CDR1 and CDR2 (germline): SGHAT, FQNNGV. Here the CDR3 reads CASSFGQGDTGELFF. DNA of the CDR3: TGTGCCAGCAGCTTCGGACAGGGGGACACCGGGGAGCTGTTTTTT.

The J gene is TRBJ2-7, the V gene TRBV9; D remains unclear. Germline CDR1 and CDR2: SGDLS and YYNGEE. This CDR3 region has 14 residues. V lost 0 bases and J lost 4, with 11 bases in between. CDR3 coding DNA: TGTGCCAGCAGCGTAGGCAGGTCCCCTTACGAGCAGTACTTC. Its translation: CASSVGRSPYEQYF.

The chain joins TRBV19 to TRBJ1-5, with a tentative D call TRBD1 (5 bases). CDR1 and CDR2 (germline): LNHDA, SQIVND (reference sequence). The CDR3 consists of 14 residues. V was pared by 3 bases and J by 9 bases, with 15 bases between. CDR3 DNA: TGTGCCAGTAGTATGGGGGGGAATGGTAGGCCCCAGCATTTT. It encodes CASSMGGNGRPQHF.

V and J are TRBV6-5 and TRBJ2-7, with 10 bases matching TRBD2. The CDR3 covers 14 residues. Germline loops: CDR1 MNHEY, CDR2 SVGAGI. V gave up 6 bases and J gave up 0 bases; unmatched junction bases: 2. The CDR3 here is CASRIAGGSYEQYF. CDR3 coding DNA: TGTGCCAGCAGAATAGCGGGGGGCTCCTACGAGCAGTACTTC.